These 2 T cell receptor beta chains originate from one sample sequenced in a study of blood T cells in healthy people across ages. A second PCR of 7 to 11 cycles used a sample-barcoded 5' primer and a J-beta primer mix. TCRdb re-called the 5' RACE reads through MiXCR, storing one row per CDR3 protein. This table holds 1.5 million to 2 million distinct CDR3 sequences, 28% found once. Sequenced sample: blood. These receptors were taken from a woman in her twenties or thirties in good health.

Many counts were recorded for this clonotype. The rearrangement uses TRBV20-1 and TRBJ2-5, with 13 bases identical to TRBD2. Germline lookup yields CDR1 DFQATT and CDR2 SNEGSKA (reference sequence). With V trimmed by 3 bases and J by 4 bases, 11 bases remained unmatched. This CDR3 comprises 17 residues. The CDR3 reads CSARSMSGTSGVETQYF. As DNA, the CDR3 is TGCAGTGCTAGGTCCATGTCAGGGACTAGCGGGGTAGAGACCCAGTACTTC.

This chain connects TRBV5-1 to TRBJ1-1; 8 bases map to TRBD1. Losses at the gene ends were 2 bases for V and 6 bases for J; bases not matched to a gene: 12. The CDR3 length is 16 residues. The V gene's germline CDR1 is SGHRS and CDR2 YFSETQ. The chain's CDR3 is CASSFSVGQGFSEAFF. The DNA for the CDR3 is TGCGCCAGCAGCTTCTCGGTCGGACAGGGCTTTTCTGAAGCTTTCTTT.